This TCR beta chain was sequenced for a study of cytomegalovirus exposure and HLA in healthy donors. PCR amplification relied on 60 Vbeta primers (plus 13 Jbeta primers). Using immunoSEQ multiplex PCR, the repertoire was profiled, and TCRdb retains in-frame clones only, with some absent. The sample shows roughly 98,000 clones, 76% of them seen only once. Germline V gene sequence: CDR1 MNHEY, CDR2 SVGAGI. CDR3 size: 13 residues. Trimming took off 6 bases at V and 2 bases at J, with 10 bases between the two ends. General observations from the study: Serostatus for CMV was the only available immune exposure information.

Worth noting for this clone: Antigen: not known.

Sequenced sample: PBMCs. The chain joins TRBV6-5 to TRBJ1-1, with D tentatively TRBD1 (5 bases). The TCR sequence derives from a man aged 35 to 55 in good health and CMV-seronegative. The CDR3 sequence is CASRDTFNTEAFF. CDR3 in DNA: TGTGCCAGCAGGGACACATTCAACACTGAAGCTTTCTTT.